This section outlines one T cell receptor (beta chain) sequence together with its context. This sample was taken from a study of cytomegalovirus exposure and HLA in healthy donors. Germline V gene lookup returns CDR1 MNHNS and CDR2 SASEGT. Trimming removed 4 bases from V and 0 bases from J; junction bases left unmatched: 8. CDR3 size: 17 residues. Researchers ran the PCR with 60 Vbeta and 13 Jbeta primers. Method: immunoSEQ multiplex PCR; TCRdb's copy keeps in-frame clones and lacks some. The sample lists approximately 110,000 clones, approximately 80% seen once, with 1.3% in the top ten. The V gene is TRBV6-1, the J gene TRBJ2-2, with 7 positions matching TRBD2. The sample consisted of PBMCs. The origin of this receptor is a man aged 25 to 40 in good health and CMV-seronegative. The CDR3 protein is CASSGLADFPNTGELFF. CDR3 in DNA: TGTGCCAGCAGTGGGCTAGCGGACTTCCCGAACACCGGGGAGCTGTTTTTT.